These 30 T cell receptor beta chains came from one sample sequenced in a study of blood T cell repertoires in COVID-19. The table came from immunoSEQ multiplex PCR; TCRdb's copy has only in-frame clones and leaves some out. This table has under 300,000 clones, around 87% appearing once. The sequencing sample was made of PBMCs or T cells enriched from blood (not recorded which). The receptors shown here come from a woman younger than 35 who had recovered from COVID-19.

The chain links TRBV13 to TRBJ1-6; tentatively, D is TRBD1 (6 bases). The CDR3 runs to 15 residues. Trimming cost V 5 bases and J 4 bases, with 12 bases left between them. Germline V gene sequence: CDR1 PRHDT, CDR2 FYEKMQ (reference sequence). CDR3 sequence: CASSRTGTYNSPLHF. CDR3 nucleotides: TGTGCCAGCAGCCGCACCGGGACATATAATTCACCCCTCCACTTT.

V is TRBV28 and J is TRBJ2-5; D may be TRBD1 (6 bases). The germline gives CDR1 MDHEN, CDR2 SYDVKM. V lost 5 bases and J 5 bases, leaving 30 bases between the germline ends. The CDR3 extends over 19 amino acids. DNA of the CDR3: TGTGCCAGCAGTCCCTATAATATTAGAACAGGGCAGTACGAGGAGACCCAGTACTTC. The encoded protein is CASSPYNIRTGQYEETQYF.

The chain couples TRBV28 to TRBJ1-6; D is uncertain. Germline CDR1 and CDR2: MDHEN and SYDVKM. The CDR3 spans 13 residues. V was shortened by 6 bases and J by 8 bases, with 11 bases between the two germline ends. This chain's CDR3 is CASREEGHSPLHF. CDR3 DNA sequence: TGTGCCAGCAGGGAGGAAGGCCATTCACCCCTCCACTTT.

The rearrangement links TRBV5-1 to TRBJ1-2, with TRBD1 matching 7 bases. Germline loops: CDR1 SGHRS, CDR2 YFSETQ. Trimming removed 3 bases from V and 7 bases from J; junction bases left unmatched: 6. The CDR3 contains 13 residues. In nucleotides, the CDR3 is TGCGCCAGCAGCTCCGAGGGGGCAGGTGGCTACACCTTC. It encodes CASSSEGAGGYTF.

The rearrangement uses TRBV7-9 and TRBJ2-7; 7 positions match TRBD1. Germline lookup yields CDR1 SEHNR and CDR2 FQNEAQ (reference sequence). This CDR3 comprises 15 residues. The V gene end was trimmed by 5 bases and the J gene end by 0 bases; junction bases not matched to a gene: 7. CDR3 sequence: CASSARTGFSYEQYF. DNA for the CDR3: TGTGCCAGCAGCGCCCGGACAGGTTTCTCCTACGAGCAGTACTTC.

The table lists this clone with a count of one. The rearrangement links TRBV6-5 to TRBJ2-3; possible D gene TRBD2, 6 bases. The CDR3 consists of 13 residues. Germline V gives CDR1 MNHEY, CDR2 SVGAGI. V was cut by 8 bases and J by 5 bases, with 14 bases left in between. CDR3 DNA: TGTGCCAGCTCGGGGGAAGTTGGAGATACGCAGTATTTT. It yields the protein CASSGEVGDTQYF.

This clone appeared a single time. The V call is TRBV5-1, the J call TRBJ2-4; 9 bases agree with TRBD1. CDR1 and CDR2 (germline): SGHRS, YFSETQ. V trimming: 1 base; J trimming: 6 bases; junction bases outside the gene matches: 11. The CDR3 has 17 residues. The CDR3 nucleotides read TGCGCCAGCAGCTTGACTCCGGACAGGGGAGCTTCAAACATTCAGTACTTC. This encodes CASSLTPDRGASNIQYF.

CDR3 in DNA: TGTGCCAGCGGGACAGGGGGCACTTCGGGGGGCTACACCTTC. Translation: CASGTGGTSGGYTF. The chain employs TRBV3-1 (or the pseudogene TRBV3-2) and TRBJ1-2; 12 bases fit TRBD1. Germline V gene lookup returns CDR1 LGHDT and CDR2 YNNKEL (reference sequence). V shed 8 bases, J shed 8 bases, and the junction held 9 bases outside the gene matches. CDR3 length: 14 amino acids.

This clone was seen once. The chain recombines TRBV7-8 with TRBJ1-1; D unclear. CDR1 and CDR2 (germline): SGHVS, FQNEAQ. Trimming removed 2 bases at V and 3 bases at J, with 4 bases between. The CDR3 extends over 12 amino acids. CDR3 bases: TGTGCCAGCAGCTTATTCGACACTGAAGCTTTCTTT. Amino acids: CASSLFDTEAFF.

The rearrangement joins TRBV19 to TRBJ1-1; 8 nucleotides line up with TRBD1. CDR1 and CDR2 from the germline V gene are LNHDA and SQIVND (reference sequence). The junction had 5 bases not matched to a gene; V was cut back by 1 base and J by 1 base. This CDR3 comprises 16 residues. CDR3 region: CASSIGSGTGNTEAFF. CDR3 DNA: TGTGCCAGTAGTATAGGCTCCGGGACAGGGAACACTGAAGCTTTCTTT.

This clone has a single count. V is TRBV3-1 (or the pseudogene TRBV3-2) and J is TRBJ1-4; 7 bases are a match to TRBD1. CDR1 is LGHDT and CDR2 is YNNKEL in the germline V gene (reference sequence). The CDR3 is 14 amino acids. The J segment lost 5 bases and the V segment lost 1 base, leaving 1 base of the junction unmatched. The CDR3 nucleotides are TGTGCCAGCAGCCAAGCAGGGGGAAATGAAAAACTGTTTTTT. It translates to CASSQAGGNEKLFF.

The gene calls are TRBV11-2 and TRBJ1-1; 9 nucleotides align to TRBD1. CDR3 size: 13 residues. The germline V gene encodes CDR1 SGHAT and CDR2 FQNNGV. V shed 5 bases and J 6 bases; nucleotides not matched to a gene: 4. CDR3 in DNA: TGTGCCAGCAGCAACAGACAGGGGGCTGAAGCTTTCTTT. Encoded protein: CASSNRQGAEAFF.

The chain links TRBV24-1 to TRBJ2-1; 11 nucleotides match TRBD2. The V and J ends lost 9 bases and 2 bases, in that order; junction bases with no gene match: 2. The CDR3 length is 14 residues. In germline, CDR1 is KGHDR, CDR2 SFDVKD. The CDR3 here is CATSTSGTYNEQFF. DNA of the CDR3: TGTGCCACCTCGACTAGCGGGACCTACAATGAGCAGTTCTTC.

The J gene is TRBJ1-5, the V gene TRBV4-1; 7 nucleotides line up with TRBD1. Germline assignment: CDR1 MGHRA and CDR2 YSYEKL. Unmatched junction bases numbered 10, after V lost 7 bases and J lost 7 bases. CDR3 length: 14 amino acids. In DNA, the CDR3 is TGCGCCAGCACCGACATGCAGGGGGAACAGCCCCAGCATTTT. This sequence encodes CASTDMQGEQPQHF.

CDR3 protein: CASSETSGRTEAFF. For the CDR3, the DNA is TGTGCCAGTAGTGAGACCTCTGGGAGGACTGAAGCTTTCTTT. The genes are TRBV19 and TRBJ1-1; D gene unclear. The CDR3 is made up of 14 amino acids. V lost 5 bases and J lost 5, with 15 bases in between. Germline loops: CDR1 LNHDA, CDR2 SQIVND (reference sequence).

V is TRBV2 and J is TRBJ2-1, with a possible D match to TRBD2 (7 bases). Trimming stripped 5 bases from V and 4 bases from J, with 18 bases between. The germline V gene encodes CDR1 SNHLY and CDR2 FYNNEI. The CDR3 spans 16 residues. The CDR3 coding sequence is TGTGCCAGCAGTCCTTCCGTGGGGGGGGCGTACAATGAGCAGTTCTTC. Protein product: CASSPSVGGAYNEQFF.

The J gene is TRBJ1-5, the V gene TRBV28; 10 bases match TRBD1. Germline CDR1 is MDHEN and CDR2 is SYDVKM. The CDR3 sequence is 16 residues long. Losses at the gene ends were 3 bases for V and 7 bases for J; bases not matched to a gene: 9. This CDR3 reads CASSLPGTGVRQPQHF. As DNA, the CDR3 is TGTGCCAGCAGTTTGCCCGGGACAGGGGTGAGGCAGCCCCAGCATTTT.

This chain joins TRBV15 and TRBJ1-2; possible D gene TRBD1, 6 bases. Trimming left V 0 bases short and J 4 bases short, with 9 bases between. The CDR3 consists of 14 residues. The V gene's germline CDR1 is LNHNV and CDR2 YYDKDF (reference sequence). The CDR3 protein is CATSRDRGAYGYTF. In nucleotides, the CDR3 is TGTGCCACCAGCAGAGATCGGGGGGCCTATGGCTACACCTTC.

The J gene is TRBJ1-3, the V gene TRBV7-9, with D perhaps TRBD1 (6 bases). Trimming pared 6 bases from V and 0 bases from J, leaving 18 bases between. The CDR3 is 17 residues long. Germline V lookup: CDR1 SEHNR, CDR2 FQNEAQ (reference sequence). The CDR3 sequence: CASSSHQGKYSGNTIYF. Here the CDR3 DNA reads TGTGCCAGCAGTTCTCATCAGGGGAAATACTCTGGAAACACCATATATTTT.

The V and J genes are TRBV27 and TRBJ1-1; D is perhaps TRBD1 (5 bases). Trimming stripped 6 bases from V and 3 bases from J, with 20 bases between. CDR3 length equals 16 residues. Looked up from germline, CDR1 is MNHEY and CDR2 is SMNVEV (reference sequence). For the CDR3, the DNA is TGTGCCAGCAGGCGATACAGTGGTGGGGGGGACACTGAAGCTTTCTTT. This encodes CASRRYSGGGDTEAFF.

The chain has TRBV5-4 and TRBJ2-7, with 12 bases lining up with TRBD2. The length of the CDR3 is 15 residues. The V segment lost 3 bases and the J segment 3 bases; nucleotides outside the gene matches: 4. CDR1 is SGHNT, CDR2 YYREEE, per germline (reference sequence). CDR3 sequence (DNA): TGTGCCAGCAGCTCGCCTAGCGGGGGGGGCTACGAGCAGTACTTC. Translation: CASSSPSGGGYEQYF.

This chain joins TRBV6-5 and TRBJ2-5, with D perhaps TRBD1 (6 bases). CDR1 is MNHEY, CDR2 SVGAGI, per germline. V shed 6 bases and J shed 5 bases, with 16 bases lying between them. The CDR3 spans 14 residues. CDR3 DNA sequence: TGTGCCAGCAGAGATACAGGGCGAGGGGAGACCCAGTACTTC. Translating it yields CASRDTGRGETQYF.

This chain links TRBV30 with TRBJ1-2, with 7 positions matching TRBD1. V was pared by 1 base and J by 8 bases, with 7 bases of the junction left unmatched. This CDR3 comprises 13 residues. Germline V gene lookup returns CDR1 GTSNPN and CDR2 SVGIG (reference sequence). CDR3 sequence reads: CAWSGFSGGGYTF. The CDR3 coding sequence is TGTGCCTGGAGTGGGTTTTCAGGGGGAGGCTACACCTTC.

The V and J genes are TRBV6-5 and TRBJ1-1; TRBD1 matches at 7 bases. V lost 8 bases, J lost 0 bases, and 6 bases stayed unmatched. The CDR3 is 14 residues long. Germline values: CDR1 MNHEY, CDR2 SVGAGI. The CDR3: CASGTAEMNTEAFF. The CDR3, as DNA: TGTGCCAGCGGGACAGCTGAAATGAACACTGAAGCTTTCTTT.

CDR3 sequence reads: CASSAGQISNEYLAYTF. CDR3 nucleotides: TGTGCCAGCAGCGCCGGACAGATCTCAAACGAATACCTTGCTTACACCTTC. The chain uses TRBV5-8 and TRBJ1-2, with D possibly matching TRBD1 (6 bases). The CDR3 extends over 17 amino acids. V gave up 4 bases and J gave up 11 bases, with 30 bases separating them. CDR1 and CDR2 (germline): SGHTS, YDEGEE.

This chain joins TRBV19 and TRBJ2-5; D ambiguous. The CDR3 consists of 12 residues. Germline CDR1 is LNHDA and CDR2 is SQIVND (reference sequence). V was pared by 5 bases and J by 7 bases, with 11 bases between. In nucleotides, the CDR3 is TGTGCCAGTAGTGTTGGCCCGGGGACCCAGTACTTC. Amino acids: CASSVGPGTQYF.

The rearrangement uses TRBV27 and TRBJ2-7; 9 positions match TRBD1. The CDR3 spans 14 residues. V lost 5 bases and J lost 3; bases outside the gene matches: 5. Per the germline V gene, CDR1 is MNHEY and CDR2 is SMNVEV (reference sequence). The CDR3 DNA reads TGTGCCAGCAGTAGACAGGGGGGGGTCTACGAGCAGTACTTC. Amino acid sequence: CASSRQGGVYEQYF.

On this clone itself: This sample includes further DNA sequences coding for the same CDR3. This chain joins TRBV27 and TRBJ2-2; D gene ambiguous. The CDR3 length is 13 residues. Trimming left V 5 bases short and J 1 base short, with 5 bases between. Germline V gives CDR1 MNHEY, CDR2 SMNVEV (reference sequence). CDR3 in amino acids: CASSLLNTGELFF. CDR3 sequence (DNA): TGTGCCAGCAGTCTTTTGAACACCGGGGAGCTGTTTTTT.

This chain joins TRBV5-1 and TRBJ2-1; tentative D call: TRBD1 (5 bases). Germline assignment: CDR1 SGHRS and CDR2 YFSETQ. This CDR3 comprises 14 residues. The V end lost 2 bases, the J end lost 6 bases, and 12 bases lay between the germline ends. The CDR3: CASSFDQGINEQFF. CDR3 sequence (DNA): TGCGCCAGCAGCTTCGATCAGGGAATCAATGAGCAGTTCTTC.

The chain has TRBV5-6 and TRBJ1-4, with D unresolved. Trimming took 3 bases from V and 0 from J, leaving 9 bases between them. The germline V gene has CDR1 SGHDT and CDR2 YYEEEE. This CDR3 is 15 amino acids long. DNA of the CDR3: TGTGCCAGCAGCTGGGGAGGGCCAACTAATGAAAAACTGTTTTTT. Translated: CASSWGGPTNEKLFF.